Below, one T cell receptor (beta chain) is given with its context. Its antigen is undetermined. This entry is derived from a study of T cells in localized non-small cell lung cancer. TCRdb keeps only in-frame clones here, not all; method: immunoSEQ multiplex PCR. Counted here are approximately 80,000 clones, approximately 80% occurring once; the ten biggest clones make up approximately 9.6%. The V gene end was trimmed by 6 bases and the J gene end by 0 bases; junction bases not matched to a gene: 3. Per the germline V gene, CDR1 is SEHNR and CDR2 is FQNEAQ (reference sequence). The CDR3 is 14 residues long. Study results and caveats: When the top 100 tumor clones were examined, a median approximately 54 of them also appeared in the adjacent lung, which was paired and uninvolved.

The rearrangement uses TRBV7-9 and TRBJ2-7; TRBD2 matches at 9 bases. This TCR was sampled from a female donor older than 55 with stage I lung adenocarcinoma. The sample here was peripheral blood, taken before any cancer treatment. This CDR3 reads CASRSGGTSYEQYF. For the CDR3, the DNA is TGTGCCAGCAGGAGCGGGGGGACCTCCTACGAGCAGTACTTC.